Many counts were recorded for the clone carrying this T cell receptor beta chain. Its antigen is unidentified. The V gene lost 3 bases and the J gene lost 2 bases, with 11 bases spanning the gap. Germline CDR1 reads LNHDA; CDR2 reads SQIVND (reference sequence). CDR3 length equals 14 residues. TCRdb analysed the 5' RACE reads with MiXCR anew, one entry per CDR3 protein. The top ten clones hold less than 2.5% of a sample with around 21,000 distinct CDR3 sequences, about 30% of them seen once. Overall study results and limits: Tumor Tregs overlapped most with tumor, then blood, naive CD4+ cells.

The chain has TRBV19 and TRBJ2-7; D assignment may be TRBD1 or TRBD2 (5 bases each). This clonotype was sampled from a female donor with breast cancer. Sequencing was done on a sample of tumor-infiltrating naive CD4+ T cells sorted from the breast tumor. Stated subset: naive CD4+ T cells, CD4+CD45RA+CD25-. In nucleotides, the CDR3 is TGTGCCAGTAGTATGAGGGGACCAACCTACGAGCAGTACTTC. Its translation: CASSMRGPTYEQYF. Full variable domain (outside the CDR3, taken from reference TRBV19 and TRBJ2-7): DGGITQSPKYLFRKEGQNVTLSCEQNLNHDAMYWYRQDPGQGLRLIYYSQIVNDFQKGDIAEGYSVSREKKESFPLTVTSAQKNPTAFYLCASSMRGPTYEQYFGPGTRLTVT.